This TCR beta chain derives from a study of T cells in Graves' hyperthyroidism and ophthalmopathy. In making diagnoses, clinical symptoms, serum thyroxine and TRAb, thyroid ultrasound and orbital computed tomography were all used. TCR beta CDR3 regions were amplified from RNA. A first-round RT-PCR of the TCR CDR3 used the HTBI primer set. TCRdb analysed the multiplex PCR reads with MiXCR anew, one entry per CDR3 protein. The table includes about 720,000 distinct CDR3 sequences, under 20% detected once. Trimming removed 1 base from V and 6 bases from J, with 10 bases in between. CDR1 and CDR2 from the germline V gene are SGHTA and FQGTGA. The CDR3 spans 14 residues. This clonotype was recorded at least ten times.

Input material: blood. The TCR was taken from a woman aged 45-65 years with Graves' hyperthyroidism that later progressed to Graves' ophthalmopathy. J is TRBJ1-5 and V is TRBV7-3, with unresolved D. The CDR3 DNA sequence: TGTGCCAGCAGCTTAAACGGCCCCGGTCAGCCCCAGCATTTT. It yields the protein CASSLNGPGQPQHF.